This T cell receptor beta chain was identified in a study of T cell responses to AZD1222 COVID-19 vaccine. The CDR3 length is 19 residues. Using immunoSEQ multiplex PCR, the repertoire was profiled, and TCRdb retains in-frame clones only, with some absent. The sample records over 150,000 clones, 92% being singletons. Study results and caveats: Donors skewed white British and female; clonal diversity was possibly underestimated. Unmutated regions of variants are reportedly targeted by nearly half of spike-specific TCRs.

In the case of this clone: No antigen is known for it.

The chain uses TRBV21-1 and TRBJ2-2; whether TRBD1, the table's D call, matches the DNA was not checked. TRBV21-1 is labeled a pseudogene. The TCR comes from an adult in good health. Sample: peripheral blood, taken on day 0 of MenACWY control vaccination. The CDR3 sequence is CASSKVGGPGLQGSGELFF. CDR3 bases: TGTGCCAGCAGCAAAGTTGGCGGCCCAGGGCTGCAGGGGTCGGGGGAGCTGTTTTTT.